Here is one T cell receptor beta chain with its context. The record originates from a study of cytomegalovirus exposure and HLA in healthy donors. In the study overall: Earlier sequencing of some 170 million T cells yielded around 100 million unique TCR beta sequences.

PCR employed 60 Vbeta and 13 Jbeta primers. Only in-frame clones appear in the TCRdb table, and some are missing; sequencing was by immunoSEQ multiplex PCR. The data contain fewer than 150,000 clones, around 83% of them seen just once; the ten biggest clones take up under 8.5%. Germline CDR1 is SGHDT and CDR2 is YYEEEE. The CDR3 loop spans 16 amino acids. V was pared by 0 bases and J by 4 bases, with 14 bases between. The sample comprised PBMCs. The source is a woman aged 25 to 39 in good health and CMV-seropositive. The chain joins TRBV5-6 to TRBJ2-1; weak D call: TRBD1 (5 bases). The CDR3 sequence is CASSLAGSGMYNEQFF. CDR3 DNA: TGTGCCAGCAGCTTGGCCGGTTCAGGGATGTACAATGAGCAGTTCTTC.